This T cell receptor beta chain is drawn from a study of blood T cell repertoires in COVID-19 (dated by TCRdb to 2020 to 2022). General notes on the study: The collaborator samples originated in the United States, Italy and Spain and spanned the acute and convalescent phases of COVID-19. Subjects who had been exposed to COVID-19, were actively infected with it, or had recovered from it provided the deeply sampled blood TCRbeta repertoires that made up the dataset. A freely available public database, intended as a resource for researchers studying the immune response to SARS-CoV-2, is where the repertoires were released. The samples were drawn from the first 160 participants of the ongoing ImmuneRACE study and from some 1,300 subjects provided by 6 global collaborators. A de-identified subject ID, COVID-19 status, age in years and sex were almost always included in the sample metadata. The material from the prospective study consisted of cDNA or gDNA derived from T cells, B-cell-depleted T cells, or PBMCs. Where available, HLA class I and class II types were obtained from metadata supplied by the sample provider rather than from assay-based typing. Here is what the overall study found, with its caveats: Clinical and demographic metadata were provided uncurated, with the amount varying by source and participant.

TCRbeta CDR3 regions were amplified from genomic DNA using the immunoSEQ Assay, a bias-controlled multiplex PCR. As for how the authors treated the data: The number of nucleated cells in each sample was estimated from the amplification of reference gene primers within the assay. Sequence reads were collapsed and filtered to measure the absolute abundance of every unique TCRbeta CDR3 rearrangement. Productive Simpson clonality was computed per sample as the square root of Simpson's diversity index over productive rearrangements. The clones in this table, taken by TCRdb from immuneACCESS, are in-frame only. Not every clone is retained; where verified, under half of the shortfall comes from an unresolved V gene, and the cause of the rest is unknown. V and J calls and clone size come straight from that table; D and trimming were deduced from the DNA. The sample records about 96,000 clones, 85% to 90% of which are singletons. The ten largest account for 4.2% of the sample.

As concerns this clone: Its antigen remains unidentified. Base-call qualities are not available, and no considerably larger clone is one nucleotide away.

Trimming at the junction amounts to 0 bases on V and 7 bases on J, and the germline ends lie 19 bases apart. The CDR3 has 17 amino acids, counting the end cysteine and phenylalanine. The CDR3 DNA has 51 bases and is translated from base 1. CDR1 and CDR2, per the germline V gene (reference sequence), are LGHDT and YNNKEL. One collaborating source in Seattle enrolled patients while the patients were actively infected and followed the patients over time throughout the course of disease. Whole blood was collected in K2EDTA tubes by collaborating institutions according to the institutions' own protocols. For TCRbeta analysis, collaborators shipped samples as frozen whole blood, isolated PBMCs, or DNA extracted from either of those sample types.

The material sequenced was peripheral blood. The TCR originated in a human donor with COVID-19, enrolled during active disease. The donor label of this sample is uncertain. The chain uses TRBV3-1 (or the pseudogene TRBV3-2) and TRBJ2-1; a weak D assignment points to TRBD2 (7 bases agree). CDR3 sequence: CASSQEDVGGAANEQFF. Read as DNA, the sequence is TGTGCCAGCAGCCAAGAAGACGTAGGGGGGGCCGCGAATGAGCAGTTCTTC.